This T cell receptor (beta chain) came from a study of Graves' ophthalmopathy and Graves' hyperthyroidism. The CDR3 totals 15 residues. Germline CDR1 is DFQATT and CDR2 is SNEGSKA (reference sequence). V gave up 5 bases and J gave up 0 bases; unmatched junction bases: 9. Amplified material comprised TCR beta CDR3 regions derived from RNA transcripts. An opening RT-PCR round employed HTBI primers and preceded a second-round multiplex PCR. Each CDR3 protein is one row after TCRdb ran MiXCR on the multiplex PCR reads. Among 500,000 to 800,000 distinct CDR3 sequences listed, roughly 41% were seen once. Under 3 months in duration, the ophthalmopathy in affected donors had moderate-to-severe activity, CAS ≥3 and NOSPECS ≥4. Study conclusions and caveats: Blood also held most thyroid clonotypes expanded above 0.001 frequency. Forecasting of ophthalmopathy progression by the model achieved almost 71% sensitivity and about 77% specificity.

This clonotype showed up many times. Its cognate antigen is unknown. V is TRBV20-1 and J is TRBJ1-1; 7 positions match TRBD1. The TCR sequence derives from an adult man with Graves' ophthalmopathy. The sequenced sample consisted of peripheral blood. The CDR3 region has the DNA TGCAGTGCTGACCGGGACAGATACATGAACACTGAAGCTTTCTTT. It is translated as CSADRDRYMNTEAFF.